The source of this T cell receptor beta chain is a study of identical twins. Study-level findings and limits: Abundant beta clonotypes from cord blood had fewer insertions, unlike memory repertoires, which showed none.

V dropped 1 base and J dropped 4 bases, with 19 bases sitting between them. This CDR3 has 18 residues. Germline V gives CDR1 LNHNV, CDR2 YYDKDF (reference sequence). Concerning this clonotype: Its matching antigen is unknown. Without the conserved terminal phenylalanine or tryptophan, this CDR3 likely stems from a read error.

MiXCR was run by TCRdb on the 5' RACE reads, yielding one entry per CDR3 protein. The data show roughly 350,000 distinct CDR3 sequences, roughly 9% seen once. The rearrangement joins TRBV15 to TRBJ1-4; no definite D call. Sequencing was done on a sample of naive T cells sorted from blood. The source of this sequence is a woman in her fifties or sixties in good health. The CDR3, as DNA: TGTGCCACCAGCAGAGGTTTAATAGTGGTGGGAAATAATGAAAAACTGTTTTCT. Its translation: CATSRGLIVVGNNEKLFS.